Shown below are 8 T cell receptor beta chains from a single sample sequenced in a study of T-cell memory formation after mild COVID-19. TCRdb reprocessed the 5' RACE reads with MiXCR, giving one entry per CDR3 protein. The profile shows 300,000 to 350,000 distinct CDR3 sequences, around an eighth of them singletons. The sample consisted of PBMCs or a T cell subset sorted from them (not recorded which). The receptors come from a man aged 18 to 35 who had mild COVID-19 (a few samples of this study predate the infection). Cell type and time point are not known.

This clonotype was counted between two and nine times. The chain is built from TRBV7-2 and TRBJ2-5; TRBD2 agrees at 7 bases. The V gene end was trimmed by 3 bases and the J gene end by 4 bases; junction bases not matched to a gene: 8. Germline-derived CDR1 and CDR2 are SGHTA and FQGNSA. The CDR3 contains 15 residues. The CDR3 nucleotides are TGTGCCAGCAGCTTTGATCGCGGGGGAGGAGAGACCCAGTACTTC. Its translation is CASSFDRGGGETQYF.

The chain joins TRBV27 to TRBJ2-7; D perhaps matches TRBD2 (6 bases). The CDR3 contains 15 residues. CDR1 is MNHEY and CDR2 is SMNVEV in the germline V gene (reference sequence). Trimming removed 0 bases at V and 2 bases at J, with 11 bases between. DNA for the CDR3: TGTGCCAGCAGTTTATCGGGACTCCCCCCCTACGAGCAGTACTTC. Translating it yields CASSLSGLPPYEQYF.

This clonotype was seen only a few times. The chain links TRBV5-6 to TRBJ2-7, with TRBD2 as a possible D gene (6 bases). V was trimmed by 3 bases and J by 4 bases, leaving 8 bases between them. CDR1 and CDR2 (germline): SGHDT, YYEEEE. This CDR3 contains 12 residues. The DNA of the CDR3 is TGTGCCAGCAGCTCCGGGGGTTACGAGCAGTACGTC. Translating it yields CASSSGGYEQYV.

CDR3: CATSRDLLGSQSSYNEQFF. The CDR3 bases are TGTGCCACCAGCAGAGATCTTCTGGGGAGTCAGTCCTCCTACAATGAGCAGTTCTTC. The chain couples TRBV15 to TRBJ2-1; TRBD2 is a possible D gene (5 bases). Trimming removed 0 bases from V and 0 bases from J, with 18 bases in between. The CDR3 has 19 residues. The V gene's germline CDR1 is LNHNV and CDR2 YYDKDF (reference sequence).

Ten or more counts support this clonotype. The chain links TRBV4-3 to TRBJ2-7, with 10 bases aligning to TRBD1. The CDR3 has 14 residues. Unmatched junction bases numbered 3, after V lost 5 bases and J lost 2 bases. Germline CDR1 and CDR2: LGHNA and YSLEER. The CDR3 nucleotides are TGCGCCAGCAGCGCCGGGACAGGGGCCTACGAGCAGTACTTC. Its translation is CASSAGTGAYEQYF.

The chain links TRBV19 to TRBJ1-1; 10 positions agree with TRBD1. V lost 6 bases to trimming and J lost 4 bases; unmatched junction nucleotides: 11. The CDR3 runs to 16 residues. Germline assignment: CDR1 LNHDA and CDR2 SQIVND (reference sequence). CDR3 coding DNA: TGTGCCAGTAGGATGACAGGGGGCAGAGGGAGCACTGAAGCTTTCTTT. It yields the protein CASRMTGGRGSTEAFF.

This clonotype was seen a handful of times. CDR3: CASSLGDLGYRGANVLTF. The CDR3 region has the DNA TGTGCCAGCAGCTTAGGAGACCTTGGCTACCGGGGGGCCAACGTCCTGACTTTC. The chain links TRBV7-9 to TRBJ2-6; D not certain. The CDR3 loop spans 18 amino acids. Germline V CDR1 and CDR2: SEHNR, FQNEAQ (reference sequence). The V end lost 1 base, the J end lost 4 bases, and 17 bases lay between the germline ends.

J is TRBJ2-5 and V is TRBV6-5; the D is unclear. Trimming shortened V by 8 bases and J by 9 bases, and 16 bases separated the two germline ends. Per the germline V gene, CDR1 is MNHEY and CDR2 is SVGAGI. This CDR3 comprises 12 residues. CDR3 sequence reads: CASRATNDAQYF. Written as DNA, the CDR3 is TGTGCCAGCCGGGCCACCAACGATGCCCAGTACTTC.